The 22 T cell receptor beta chains below all came from one sample that was sequenced in a study of blood T cell repertoires in COVID-19 (dated by TCRdb to between 2020 and 2021). Libraries were constructed by the immunoSEQ multiplex PCR assay. The immuneACCESS repertoire file appears here via TCRdb, limited to in-frame rearrangements. These files lack a portion of the clones; in checked studies, under half of the deficit traces to unresolved V genes, and the cause of the others is not known. The sample table contains around 320,000 clones; only one count was recorded for 88% of them. Jointly, the top ten make up under 8% of the sample. Sequencing input: peripheral blood. These TCRs come from a woman aged 30 to 39 who had recovered from COVID-19.

The chain uses TRBV27 and TRBJ2-1; D might be TRBD2 (5 bases). The germline V and J ends were trimmed by 0 bases and 0 bases, with 12 bases remaining between them. Germline V gives CDR1 MNHEY, CDR2 SMNVEV (reference sequence). CDR3 size: 17 residues. The CDR3: CASSLSSSPRSYNEQFF. The CDR3 nucleotides read TGTGCCAGCAGTTTATCGTCTAGCCCCCGCTCCTACAATGAGCAGTTCTTC.

The genes are TRBV5-1 and TRBJ1-3; tentatively, D is TRBD1 (6 bases). CDR1 SGHRS and CDR2 YFSETQ come from the germline V gene. The CDR3 spans 18 residues. Trimming pared 0 bases from V and 0 bases from J, leaving 16 bases between. The CDR3 bases are TGCGCCAGCAGCTTGGCGTGGACAGTAAAAGACTCTGGAAACACCATATATTTT. Its translation is CASSLAWTVKDSGNTIYF.

This sequence joins TRBV24-1 and TRBJ2-3; D is undetermined. The CDR3 covers 13 residues. In germline, CDR1 is KGHDR, CDR2 SFDVKD. The V gene lost 4 bases and the J gene lost 3 bases, with 7 bases spanning the gap. Here the CDR3 DNA reads TGTGCCACCAGTGACCCTCCTACAGATACGCAGTATTTT. Its protein product is CATSDPPTDTQYF.

This sequence joins TRBV5-1 and TRBJ2-2; 11 bases match TRBD2. The CDR3 extends over 15 amino acids. Germline V gene lookup returns CDR1 SGHRS and CDR2 YFSETQ. The V gene end was trimmed by 8 bases and the J gene end by 3 bases; junction bases not matched to a gene: 6. The CDR3 region has the DNA TGCGCCAGTCGACTAGCGGGGATTGACACCGGGGAGCTGTTTTTT. Translation: CASRLAGIDTGELFF.

The V call is TRBV30, the J call TRBJ2-3; 8 bases agree with TRBD1. Germline loops: CDR1 GTSNPN, CDR2 SVGIG (reference sequence). Trimming took 8 bases from V and 3 from J; bases not matched to a gene: 7. The CDR3 spans 13 residues. The CDR3 here is CARDRGRTDTQYF. DNA of the CDR3: TGTGCCCGAGACAGGGGTAGAACAGATACGCAGTATTTT.

V usage is TRBV7-2 and J usage is TRBJ2-7, with TRBD1 matching 8 bases. Germline values: CDR1 SGHTA, CDR2 FQGNSA. The CDR3 has 16 amino acids. V gave up 4 bases and J gave up 0 bases; unmatched junction bases: 8. The CDR3 sequence: CASSSVSGQASYEQYF. DNA for the CDR3: TGTGCCAGCAGCTCCGTATCGGGACAGGCCTCCTACGAGCAGTACTTC.

This sequence joins TRBV19 and TRBJ1-2, with 7 bases matching TRBD1. V trimming: 8 bases; J trimming: 2 bases; junction bases outside the gene matches: 5. Looked up from germline, CDR1 is LNHDA and CDR2 is SQIVND (reference sequence). This CDR3 has 13 residues. The CDR3 is CASRGTVNYGYTF. In DNA, the CDR3 is TGTGCCAGTCGTGGGACAGTCAACTATGGCTACACCTTC. Complete variable domain (other parts from reference TRBV19 and TRBJ1-2): DGGITQSPKYLFRKEGQNVTLSCEQNLNHDAMYWYRQDPGQGLRLIYYSQIVNDFQKGDIAEGYSVSREKKESFPLTVTSAQKNPTAFYLCASRGTVNYGYTFGSGTRLTVV.

The CDR3 DNA reads as TGTGCCAGCAGCAGCCGCCTTGGCGCGGAAAACACTGAAGCTTTCTTT. This translates into CASSSRLGAENTEAFF. The chain has TRBV9 and TRBJ1-1; D gene uncertain. The CDR3 length is 16 residues. Trimming stripped 4 bases from V and 2 bases from J, with 18 bases between. Germline assignment: CDR1 SGDLS and CDR2 YYNGEE.

This clone was counted only a few times. The chain couples TRBV19 to TRBJ2-2, with D perhaps matching TRBD1 (5 bases). From germline, CDR1 is LNHDA and CDR2 SQIVND (reference sequence). With 4 bases removed from V and 2 bases from J, the gap between germline ends came to 8 bases. The CDR3 is 14 residues long. Here the CDR3 DNA reads TGTGCCAGTAGTAGACAGAGTAACACCGGGGAGCTGTTTTTT. Amino acids: CASSRQSNTGELFF.

This clone appeared a single time. The chain combines TRBV5-1 with TRBJ2-7, with D possibly being TRBD2 (5 bases). CDR1 SGHRS and CDR2 YFSETQ come from the germline V gene. V lost 4 bases to trimming and J lost 6 bases, with 14 bases between them. CDR3 length: 13 residues. Here the CDR3 reads CASSVASPREQYF. CDR3 nucleotides: TGCGCCAGCAGCGTCGCTAGCCCGCGCGAGCAGTACTTC.

The rearrangement joins TRBV7-8 to TRBJ1-5; D gene unclear. Trimming took 5 bases from V and 3 from J, leaving 14 bases between them. This CDR3 has 15 residues. CDR1 is SGHVS, CDR2 FQNEAQ, per germline. This chain's CDR3 is CASSPLSFYNQPQHF. CDR3 bases: TGTGCCAGCAGCCCTCTGAGTTTTTACAATCAGCCCCAGCATTTT.

The chain uses TRBV10-3 and TRBJ2-7; 8 bases line up with TRBD1. V was clipped by 0 bases and J by 0 bases; unmatched bases: 1. The CDR3 length is 15 residues. Germline CDR1 is ENHRY and CDR2 is SYGVKD. The CDR3 region has the DNA TGTGCCATCAGTGAGTCTACAGGGGGCTCCTACGAGCAGTACTTC. This translates into CAISESTGGSYEQYF.

CDR3 sequence reads: CASSYGGQRGQETQYF. In DNA, the CDR3 is TGTGCCAGCAGTTACGGCGGACAGAGAGGACAAGAGACCCAGTACTTC. The chain carries TRBV6-2 or TRBV6-3 and TRBJ2-5, with a possible D match to TRBD1 (6 bases). V shed 2 bases and J shed 2 bases, with 15 bases lying between them. The germline gives CDR1 MNHEY, CDR2 SVGEGT. CDR3 length: 16 residues.

The rearrangement links TRBV7-2 to TRBJ1-3; D is unresolved. Germline V gene data show CDR1 as SGHTA and CDR2 as FQGNSA. The CDR3 runs to 15 residues. V lost 1 base and J lost 0, with 7 bases in between. CDR3 nucleotides: TGTGCCAGCAGCTTAGGACAAGCCTCTGGAAACACCATATATTTT. It translates to CASSLGQASGNTIYF.

The rearrangement uses TRBV15 and TRBJ1-2, with TRBD1 matching over 12 bases. Germline V gene data show CDR1 as LNHNV and CDR2 as YYDKDF (reference sequence). The CDR3 is made up of 19 amino acids. V trimming: 5 bases; J trimming: 3 bases; junction bases outside the gene matches: 16. Here the CDR3 DNA reads TGTGCCACCAGCCCACCTCGGGCGGGACAGGGGGCGAGATACTATGGCTACACCTTC. This encodes CATSPPRAGQGARYYGYTF. Full variable domain (outside the CDR3, taken from reference TRBV15 and TRBJ1-2): DAMVIQNPRYQVTQFGKPVTLSCSQTLNHNVMYWYQQKSSQAPKLLFHYYDKDFNNEADTPDNFQSRRPNTSFCFLDIRSPGLGDTAMYLCATSPPRAGQGARYYGYTFGSGTRLTVV.

The chain has TRBV2 and TRBJ2-2; 9 nucleotides match TRBD2. Germline trimming cut 4 bases from V and 5 bases from J; bases unmatched to any gene: 5. This CDR3 is 15 amino acids long. Germline-derived CDR1 and CDR2 are SNHLY and FYNNEI. The CDR3 protein is CASSAVGLATGELFF. The CDR3 DNA is TGTGCCAGCAGTGCAGTCGGACTAGCGACCGGGGAGCTGTTTTTT.

This sequence joins TRBV19 and TRBJ1-6, with TRBD1 matching over 7 bases. This CDR3 is 14 amino acids long. Germline trimming cut 6 bases from V and 7 bases from J; bases unmatched to any gene: 6. The V gene's germline CDR1 is LNHDA and CDR2 SQIVND (reference sequence). Here the CDR3 DNA reads TGTGCCAGTAGCAAACCGGGACAGAATTCACCCCTCCACTTT. Amino acid sequence: CASSKPGQNSPLHF.

CDR3 in amino acids: CASFPGDGMNTEAFF. CDR3 DNA sequence: TGTGCCAGCTTCCCCGGGGATGGAATGAACACTGAAGCTTTCTTT. The V gene is TRBV7-8, the J gene TRBJ1-1; no definite D call. Deletions cut 8 bases from V and 0 bases from J, with 16 bases between. CDR3 size: 15 residues. CDR1 is SGHVS and CDR2 is FQNEAQ in the germline V gene.

The genes are TRBV5-5 and TRBJ1-1; D call uncertain. With 4 bases removed from V and 4 bases from J, the gap between germline ends came to 20 bases. The germline V gene encodes CDR1 SGHKS and CDR2 YYEKEE (reference sequence). The CDR3 covers 16 residues. CDR3 sequence (DNA): TGTGCCAGCAGCCCAGCGGGGATGAACCCGGGCACTGAAGCTTTCTTT. This sequence encodes CASSPAGMNPGTEAFF.

V is TRBV9 and J is TRBJ1-1; D perhaps matches TRBD1 (5 bases). The germline CDR1 and CDR2 sequences are SGDLS and YYNGEE. V lost 0 bases to trimming and J lost 1 base, with 7 bases between them. The CDR3 is 14 residues long. The CDR3 DNA follows: TGTGCCAGCAGCGTAGGACAGCCGAACACTGAAGCTTTCTTT. Amino acids: CASSVGQPNTEAFF.

The chain couples TRBV7-9 to TRBJ2-1; perhaps TRBD2 as D (6 bases). Trimming took off 1 base at V and 8 bases at J, with 9 bases between the two ends. This CDR3 spans 13 amino acids. From germline, CDR1 is SEHNR and CDR2 FQNEAQ (reference sequence). The CDR3 loop reads CASSLGWGDEQFF. CDR3 coding DNA: TGTGCCAGCAGCTTAGGGTGGGGGGATGAGCAGTTCTTC.

The chain couples TRBV7-9 to TRBJ1-4, with TRBD1 identical over 10 bases. The CDR3 runs to 15 residues. CDR1 and CDR2 (germline): SEHNR, FQNEAQ (reference sequence). Unmatched junction bases numbered 9, after V lost 5 bases and J lost 9 bases. CDR3 residues: CASSRGTGATQKLFF. The CDR3, as DNA: TGTGCCAGCAGCCGAGGGACAGGGGCGACTCAAAAACTGTTTTTT.